These 21 T cell receptor beta chains were all obtained from the same sample, sequenced in a study of blood T cells in healthy people across ages. Primers used in a second PCR of roughly 7 to 11 cycles were a sample-barcoded 5' primer and a J-beta primer mix. TCRdb reprocessed the 5' RACE reads via MiXCR and lists one record per CDR3 protein. Of 700,000 to 900,000 distinct CDR3 sequences listed, 53% are singletons. The sequencing sample was made of blood. The source of these receptors is a man of 80 years or more in good health.

This clonotype was picked up one time. The genes are TRBV6-1 and TRBJ2-4; 8 bases fit TRBD1. The CDR3 covers 14 residues. J was trimmed by 7 bases and V by 0 bases; bases with no gene match: 2. Per germline, CDR1 MNHNS and CDR2 SASEGT. This chain's CDR3 is CASSEADRANIQYF. DNA of the CDR3: TGTGCCAGCAGTGAAGCGGACAGGGCTAACATTCAGTACTTC.

This sequence joins TRBV20-1 and TRBJ1-1, with D maybe TRBD1 (6 bases). Per the germline V gene, CDR1 is DFQATT and CDR2 is SNEGSKA (reference sequence). The CDR3 consists of 12 residues. V was shortened by 6 bases and J by 7 bases, with 15 bases between the two germline ends. CDR3 sequence: CSAPGQHVEAFF. The CDR3 nucleotides read TGCAGTGCGCCAGGACAGCACGTTGAAGCTTTCTTT.

The chain has TRBV7-2 and TRBJ2-7; tentatively, D is TRBD2 (5 bases). CDR3 length: 16 amino acids. The V and J ends lost 5 bases and 3 bases respectively, with 20 bases between them. Germline V lookup: CDR1 SGHTA, CDR2 FQGNSA. CDR3 protein: CASSPEDSAPGYEQYF. CDR3 in DNA: TGTGCCAGCAGCCCGGAGGATAGCGCCCCTGGCTACGAGCAGTACTTC.

This clonotype was observed a handful of times. The chain has TRBV9 and TRBJ2-1; TRBD1 or TRBD2 may be the D gene (5 bases each). The CDR3 is 16 amino acids. Trimming took 0 bases from V and 7 from J, leaving 17 bases between them. The germline gives CDR1 SGDLS, CDR2 YYNGEE. CDR3 nucleotides: TGTGCCAGCAGCGTAGCGGGCGAGGGGCGTTCGAATGAGCAGTTCTTC. Translation gives CASSVAGEGRSNEQFF.

V is TRBV21-1 and J is TRBJ2-5; the table names TRBD1, a call not compared with the DNA. The J call is in doubt because the DNA end fits TRBJ2-7 better. TRBV21-1 is annotated as a pseudogene. The length of the CDR3 is 13 residues. The CDR3 spells CASKSVGVGEQYF. DNA for the CDR3: TGTGCCAGCAAATCAGTGGGGGTAGGCGAGCAGTACTTC.

This rearrangement joins TRBV6-1 to TRBJ1-1, with 7 bases fitting TRBD1. The CDR3 covers 15 residues. Unmatched junction bases numbered 9, after V lost 7 bases and J lost 1 base. Germline V lookup: CDR1 MNHNS, CDR2 SASEGT. CDR3: CASTEPDRTNTEAFF. Here the CDR3 DNA reads TGTGCCAGCACCGAACCGGACAGGACGAACACTGAAGCTTTCTTT.

The gene calls are TRBV5-4 and TRBJ2-1; 8 bases map to TRBD1. Germline V gives CDR1 SGHNT, CDR2 YYREEE (reference sequence). This CDR3 region has 12 residues. The V and J ends lost 9 bases and 4 bases, in that order; junction bases with no gene match: 3. The CDR3 DNA follows: TGTGCCACCGGGACAGGATACAATGAGCAGTTCTTC. Encoded protein: CATGTGYNEQFF.

V is TRBV29-1 and J is TRBJ1-2; 9 nucleotides line up with TRBD1. V shed 4 bases and J 5 bases; nucleotides not matched to a gene: 8. The germline gives CDR1 SQVTM, CDR2 ANQGSEA. The CDR3 loop spans 14 amino acids. The CDR3 nucleotides read TGCAGCGTTGGTCGGGACAGGGAAAGATATGGCTACACCTTC. This translates into CSVGRDRERYGYTF.

This sequence joins TRBV20-1 and TRBJ2-7, with 13 bases aligning to TRBD2. V shed 6 bases, J shed 3 bases, and the junction held 5 bases outside the gene matches. The germline CDR1 and CDR2 sequences are DFQATT and SNEGSKA (reference sequence). CDR3 length: 14 amino acids. CDR3 nucleotide sequence: TGCAGTGCCACCGGACTAGCGGGAGTCTACGAGCAGTACTTC. This gives the protein CSATGLAGVYEQYF.

This clonotype was found once. The chain recombines TRBV20-1 with TRBJ1-1, with a weak D call TRBD1 (5 bases). This CDR3 contains 11 residues. CDR1 and CDR2 from the germline V gene are DFQATT and SNEGSKA (reference sequence). Trimming took 2 bases from V and 9 from J, leaving 10 bases between them. The DNA of the CDR3 is TGCAGTGCTAGAACCGGGACCCAAGCTTTCTTT. Translating it yields CSARTGTQAFF.

This clonotype has just a few counts. The chain uses TRBV20-1 and TRBJ1-5, with a possible D match to TRBD1 (5 bases). There are 14 residues in the CDR3. Germline CDR1 is DFQATT and CDR2 is SNEGSKA (reference sequence). Between the trimmed V and J ends, which lost 3 bases and 3 bases, there was a span of 12 bases. The CDR3 DNA follows: TGCAGTGCTAGTCGCAGGGCTCCCAATCAGCCCCAGCATTTT. Protein product: CSASRRAPNQPQHF.

V usage is TRBV7-8 and J usage is TRBJ1-1; TRBD1 agrees at 7 bases. V was clipped by 5 bases and J by 5 bases; unmatched bases: 11. The CDR3 extends over 15 amino acids. The V gene's germline CDR1 is SGHVS and CDR2 FQNEAQ. This chain's CDR3 is CASSARGGGWTEAFF. DNA of the CDR3: TGTGCCAGCAGCGCCAGGGGGGGAGGCTGGACTGAAGCTTTCTTT.

This clonotype has only a few counts. V gene TRBV27 combines with J gene TRBJ2-5; 12 bases align to TRBD2. The J call is in doubt because the DNA end fits TRBJ2-7 better. Germline CDR1 reads MNHEY; CDR2 reads SMNVEV (reference sequence). CDR3 size: 15 residues. The CDR3 loop is CASSSRGLAGYEQYF. The CDR3 coding sequence is TGTGCCAGCAGTTCCCGAGGACTAGCGGGATACGAGCAGTACTTC.

The chain joins TRBV14 to TRBJ2-5, with a weak D call TRBD1 (5 bases). The CDR3 loop spans 15 amino acids. Trimming stripped 2 bases from V and 5 bases from J, with 15 bases between. From germline, CDR1 is SGHDN and CDR2 FVKESK. As DNA, the CDR3 is TGTGCCAGCAGCCAACGAACAGGAGCCGGGGAGACCCAGTACTTC. Its protein is CASSQRTGAGETQYF.

This clonotype was seen a handful of times. The chain uses TRBV4-2 and TRBJ2-7, with a weak D call TRBD2 (5 bases). The germline V gene encodes CDR1 LGHNA and CDR2 YNFKEQ. The V gene lost 0 bases and the J gene lost 4 bases, with 19 bases spanning the gap. The CDR3 runs to 17 residues. In DNA form, the CDR3 reads TGTGCCAGCAGCCAAGATCCGGGAACAGCTGACCTTTACGAGCAGTACTTC. Amino acid sequence: CASSQDPGTADLYEQYF.

The V call is TRBV18, the J call TRBJ1-1; 8 bases map to TRBD1. V gave up 3 bases and J gave up 4 bases; unmatched junction bases: 1. The CDR3 contains 13 residues. Germline CDR1 is KGHSH and CDR2 is LQKENI. The DNA of the CDR3 is TGTGCCAGCTCACCCGGACAGGGCACTGAAGCTTTCTTT. It specifies CASSPGQGTEAFF.

This clonotype was seen a few times. J is TRBJ2-3 and V is TRBV5-5; no clear D gene. The CDR3 is made up of 14 amino acids. In germline, CDR1 is SGHKS, CDR2 YYEKEE (reference sequence). With 4 bases removed from V and 3 bases from J, the gap between germline ends came to 12 bases. The CDR3 sequence: CASSPSVGTDTQYF. The CDR3 DNA reads as TGTGCCAGCAGCCCCAGTGTGGGAACAGATACGCAGTATTTT. The variable domain in full, with the rest retrieved from reference TRBV5-5 and TRBJ2-3, is DAGVTQSPTHLIKTRGQQVTLRCSPISGHKSVSWYQQVLGQGPQFIFQYYEKEERGRGNFPDRFSARQFPNYSSELNVNALLLGDSALYLCASSPSVGTDTQYFGPGTRLTVL.

A note on this clonotype: Mismatch with germline at one junction end may stem from a read error. The chain joins TRBV2 to TRBJ2-1; TRBD1 or TRBD2 may be the D gene (5 bases each). In germline, CDR1 is SNHLY, CDR2 FYNNEI. There are 17 residues in the CDR3. The CDR3 DNA follows: TGTGCCAGCAGTGAAGGGGACCACAGGAGCTCCTACAGTGAGCAGTTCTTC. Translation gives CASSEGDHRSSYSEQFF.

The J gene is TRBJ2-1, the V gene TRBV29-1; the D gene is possibly TRBD1 (6 bases). The tail of the sequence fits TRBJ2-7 better, so the J call may be wrong. The CDR3 contains 13 residues. Per germline, CDR1 SQVTM and CDR2 ANQGSEA. The chain's CDR3 is CSVDRGSYNEQYF. As DNA, the CDR3 is TGCAGCGTTGACAGGGGTTCCTACAATGAGCAGTACTTC.

V gene TRBV20-1 combines with J gene TRBJ1-1; the D gene is possibly TRBD1 (5 bases). Germline loops: CDR1 DFQATT, CDR2 SNEGSKA (reference sequence). The V gene lost 5 bases and the J gene lost 0 bases, with 22 bases spanning the gap. The CDR3 contains 17 residues. The CDR3 spells CSAAVWGMGVMNTEAFF. Written as DNA, the CDR3 is TGCAGTGCTGCAGTTTGGGGGATGGGCGTAATGAACACTGAAGCTTTCTTT.

The chain uses TRBV6-2 or TRBV6-3 and TRBJ2-7; 7 bases are a match to TRBD1. CDR1 MNHEY and CDR2 SVGEGT come from the germline V gene. The CDR3 length is 17 residues. After removal of 0 bases from V and 4 bases from J, the junction contained 12 bases not matched to a gene. The DNA for the CDR3 is TGTGCCAGCAGTTACTCGAGTAAGGGGACAGCTTTTTACGAGCAGTACTTC. Translation gives CASSYSSKGTAFYEQYF.